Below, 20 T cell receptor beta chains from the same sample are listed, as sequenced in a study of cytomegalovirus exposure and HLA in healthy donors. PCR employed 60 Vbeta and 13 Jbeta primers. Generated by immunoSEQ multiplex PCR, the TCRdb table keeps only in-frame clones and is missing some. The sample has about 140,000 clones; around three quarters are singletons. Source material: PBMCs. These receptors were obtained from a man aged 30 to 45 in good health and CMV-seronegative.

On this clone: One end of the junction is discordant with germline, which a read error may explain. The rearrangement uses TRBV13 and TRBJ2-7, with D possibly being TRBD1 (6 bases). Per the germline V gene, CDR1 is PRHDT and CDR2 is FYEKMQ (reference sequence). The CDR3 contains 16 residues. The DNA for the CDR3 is TGTGCCAGCAGCATAGGTGCTTGGGGGCCTTCCTACGAGCAGTACTTC. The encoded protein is CASSIGAWGPSYEQYF.

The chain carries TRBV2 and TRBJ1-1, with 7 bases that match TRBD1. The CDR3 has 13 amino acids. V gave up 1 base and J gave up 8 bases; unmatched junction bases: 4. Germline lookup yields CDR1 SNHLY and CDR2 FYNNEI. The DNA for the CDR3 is TGTGCCAGCAGTGAAGACAGGGGTCGGGAAGCTTTCTTT. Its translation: CASSEDRGREAFF. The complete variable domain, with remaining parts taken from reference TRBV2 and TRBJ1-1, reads EPEVTQTPSHQVTQMGQEVILRCVPISNHLYFYWYRQILGQKVEFLVSFYNNEISEKSEIFDDQFSVERPDGSNFTLKIRSTKLEDSAMYFCASSEDRGREAFFGQGTRLTVV.

This CDR3 is CASSRPGGGYTF. CDR3 bases: TGTGCCAGCAGCCGTCCGGGGGGCGGCTACACCTTC. The V and J genes are TRBV5-4 and TRBJ1-2, with D possibly being TRBD1 (6 bases). This CDR3 is 12 amino acids long. Trimming cost V 4 bases and J 8 bases, with 12 bases left between them. Germline lookup yields CDR1 SGHNT and CDR2 YYREEE (reference sequence). Variable domain in full (rest from reference TRBV5-4 and TRBJ1-2): ETGVTQSPTHLIKTRGQQVTLRCSSQSGHNTVSWYQQALGQGPQFIFQYYREEENGRGNFPPRFSGLQFPNYSSELNVNALELDDSALYLCASSRPGGGYTFGSGTRLTVV.

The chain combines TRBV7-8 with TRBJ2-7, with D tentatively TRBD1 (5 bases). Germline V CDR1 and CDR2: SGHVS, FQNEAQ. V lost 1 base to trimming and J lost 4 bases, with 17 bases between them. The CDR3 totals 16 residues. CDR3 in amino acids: CASSLDLLGHLYEQYF. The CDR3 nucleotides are TGTGCCAGCAGCTTAGATCTATTGGGGCATCTTTACGAGCAGTACTTC.

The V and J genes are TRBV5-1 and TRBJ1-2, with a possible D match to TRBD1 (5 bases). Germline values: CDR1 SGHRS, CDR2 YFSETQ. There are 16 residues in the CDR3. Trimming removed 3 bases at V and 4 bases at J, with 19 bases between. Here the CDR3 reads CASSSPADDSSYGYTF. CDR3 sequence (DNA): TGCGCCAGCAGCTCCCCGGCCGACGACAGTAGCTATGGCTACACCTTC.

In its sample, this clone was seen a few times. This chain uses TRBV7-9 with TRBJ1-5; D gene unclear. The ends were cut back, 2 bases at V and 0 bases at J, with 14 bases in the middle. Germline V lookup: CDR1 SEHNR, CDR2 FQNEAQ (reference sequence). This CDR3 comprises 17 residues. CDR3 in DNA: TGTGCCAGCAGCTTAAGGCCCAAACTATATAGCAATCAGCCCCAGCATTTT. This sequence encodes CASSLRPKLYSNQPQHF.

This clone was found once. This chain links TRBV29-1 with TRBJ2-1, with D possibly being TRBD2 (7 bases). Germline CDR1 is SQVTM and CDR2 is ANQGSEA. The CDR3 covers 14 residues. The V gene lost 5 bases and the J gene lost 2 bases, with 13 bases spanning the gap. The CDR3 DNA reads TGCAGCGTTCAAGGGGGGGGCGCCTACAATGAGCAGTTCTTC. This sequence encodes CSVQGGGAYNEQFF.

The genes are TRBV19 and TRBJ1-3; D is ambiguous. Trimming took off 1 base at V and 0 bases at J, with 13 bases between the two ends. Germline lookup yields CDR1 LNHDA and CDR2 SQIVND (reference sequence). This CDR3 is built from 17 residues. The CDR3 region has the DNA TGTGCCAGTAGTATAGCTCAACGGGGATTCTCTGGAAACACCATATATTTT. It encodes CASSIAQRGFSGNTIYF.

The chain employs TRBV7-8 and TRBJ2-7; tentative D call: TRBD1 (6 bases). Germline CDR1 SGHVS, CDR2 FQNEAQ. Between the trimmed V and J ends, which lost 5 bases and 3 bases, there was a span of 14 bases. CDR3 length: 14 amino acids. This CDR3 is CASSLGGKDYEQYF. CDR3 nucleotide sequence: TGTGCCAGCAGCCTTGGGGGCAAGGACTACGAGCAGTACTTC.

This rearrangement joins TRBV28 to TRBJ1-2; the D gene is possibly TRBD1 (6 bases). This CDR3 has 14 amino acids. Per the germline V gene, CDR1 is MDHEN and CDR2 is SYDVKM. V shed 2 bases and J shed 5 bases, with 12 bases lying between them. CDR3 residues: CASSLVTGTYGYTF. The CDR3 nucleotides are TGTGCCAGCAGTTTAGTCACCGGGACATATGGCTACACCTTC.

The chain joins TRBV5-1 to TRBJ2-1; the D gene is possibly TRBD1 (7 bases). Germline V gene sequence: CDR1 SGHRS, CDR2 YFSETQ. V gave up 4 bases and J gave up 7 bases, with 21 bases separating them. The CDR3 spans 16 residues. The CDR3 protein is CASSIRGVLGLNEQFF. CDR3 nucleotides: TGCGCCAGCAGCATCAGGGGGGTATTAGGTTTGAATGAGCAGTTCTTC.

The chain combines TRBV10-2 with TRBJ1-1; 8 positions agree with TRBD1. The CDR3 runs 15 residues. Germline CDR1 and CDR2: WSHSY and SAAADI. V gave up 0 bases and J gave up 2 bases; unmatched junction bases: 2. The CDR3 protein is CASSESDRANTEAFF. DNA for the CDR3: TGCGCCAGCAGTGAGTCGGACAGGGCTAACACTGAAGCTTTCTTT.

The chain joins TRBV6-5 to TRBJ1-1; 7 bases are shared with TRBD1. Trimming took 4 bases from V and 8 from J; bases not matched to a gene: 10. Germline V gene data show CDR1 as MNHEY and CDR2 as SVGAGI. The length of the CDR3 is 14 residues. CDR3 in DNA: TGTGCCAGCAGTTCTGCATACAGGGGAGGAGAAGCTTTCTTT. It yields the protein CASSSAYRGGEAFF.

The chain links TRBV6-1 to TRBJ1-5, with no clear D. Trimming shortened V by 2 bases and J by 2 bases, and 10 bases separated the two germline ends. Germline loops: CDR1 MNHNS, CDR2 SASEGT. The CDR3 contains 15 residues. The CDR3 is CASSESGGGNQPQHF. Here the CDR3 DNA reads TGTGCCAGCAGTGAATCGGGCGGGGGCAATCAGCCCCAGCATTTT.

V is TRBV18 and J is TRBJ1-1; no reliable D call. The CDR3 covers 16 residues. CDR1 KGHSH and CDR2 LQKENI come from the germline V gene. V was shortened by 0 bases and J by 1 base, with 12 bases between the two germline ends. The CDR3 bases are TGTGCCAGCTCACCACCAACCGAACGGGAGAACACTGAAGCTTTCTTT. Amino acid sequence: CASSPPTERENTEAFF.

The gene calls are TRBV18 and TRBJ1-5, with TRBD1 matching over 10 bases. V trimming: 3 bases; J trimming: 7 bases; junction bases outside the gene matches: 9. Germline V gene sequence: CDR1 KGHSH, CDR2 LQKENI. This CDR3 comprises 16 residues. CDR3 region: CASSPGRDRGWQPQHF. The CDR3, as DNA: TGTGCCAGCTCACCGGGAAGGGACAGGGGTTGGCAGCCCCAGCATTTT.

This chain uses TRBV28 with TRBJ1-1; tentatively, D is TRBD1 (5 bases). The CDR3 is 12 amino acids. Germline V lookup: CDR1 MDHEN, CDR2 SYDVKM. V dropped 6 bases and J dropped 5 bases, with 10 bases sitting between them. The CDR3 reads CASSISGTEAFF. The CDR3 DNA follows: TGTGCCAGCAGCATTTCAGGGACTGAAGCTTTCTTT.

CDR3 in DNA: TGTGCCAGCAGCTCTTACAGGGGTGACTATGGCTACACCTTC. Encoded protein: CASSSYRGDYGYTF. V is TRBV14 and J is TRBJ1-2; TRBD1 agrees at 7 bases. V shed 5 bases and J 3 bases; nucleotides not matched to a gene: 6. The CDR3 is made up of 14 amino acids. Germline V lookup: CDR1 SGHDN, CDR2 FVKESK.

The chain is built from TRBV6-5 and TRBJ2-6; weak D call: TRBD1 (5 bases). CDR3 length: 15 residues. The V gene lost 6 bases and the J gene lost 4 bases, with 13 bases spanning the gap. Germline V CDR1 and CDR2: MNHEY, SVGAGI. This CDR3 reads CASSTDTSGANVLTF. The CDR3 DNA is TGTGCCAGCAGCACGGACACGTCAGGGGCCAACGTCCTGACTTTC.

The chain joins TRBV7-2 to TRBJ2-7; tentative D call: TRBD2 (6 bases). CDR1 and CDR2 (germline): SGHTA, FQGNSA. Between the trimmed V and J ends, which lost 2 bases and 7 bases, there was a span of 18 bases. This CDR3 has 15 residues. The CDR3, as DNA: TGTGCCAGCAGCTTACTAGGAGCCCCTGCGGGGGAGCAGTACTTC. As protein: CASSLLGAPAGEQYF.